The clone carrying this T cell receptor beta chain was observed a handful of times. This record belongs to a study of CD8 T cells in Susac syndrome. Random hexamers served to reverse transcribe roughly 0.45 to 1 ug RNA. One entry per CDR3 protein results from TCRdb running MiXCR on the immunoSEQ multiplex PCR reads. The profile shows 150,000 to 200,000 distinct CDR3 sequences, roughly 93% of them singletons. Sequencing of TCR beta was performed on blood CD8+ T cells and on blood CD4+ T cells. Healthy donors acted as controls, with matching for age and sex. TEMRA cells were FACS-enriched, while CD8+ and CD4+ T cells were negatively isolated. V was trimmed by 4 bases and J by 2 bases, leaving 14 bases between them. The germline CDR1 and CDR2 sequences are SEHNR and FQNEAQ (reference sequence). This CDR3 comprises 15 residues.

The sequence was collected from a human donor in good health. This chain uses TRBV7-9 with TRBJ2-5; possibly TRBD1 for D (5 bases). The sample taken for sequencing was CD4+ T cells from PBMCs. The CDR3 sequence is CASSSQGARQETQYF. The CDR3 region has the DNA TGTGCCAGCAGCTCTCAGGGCGCGCGACAAGAGACCCAGTACTTC.